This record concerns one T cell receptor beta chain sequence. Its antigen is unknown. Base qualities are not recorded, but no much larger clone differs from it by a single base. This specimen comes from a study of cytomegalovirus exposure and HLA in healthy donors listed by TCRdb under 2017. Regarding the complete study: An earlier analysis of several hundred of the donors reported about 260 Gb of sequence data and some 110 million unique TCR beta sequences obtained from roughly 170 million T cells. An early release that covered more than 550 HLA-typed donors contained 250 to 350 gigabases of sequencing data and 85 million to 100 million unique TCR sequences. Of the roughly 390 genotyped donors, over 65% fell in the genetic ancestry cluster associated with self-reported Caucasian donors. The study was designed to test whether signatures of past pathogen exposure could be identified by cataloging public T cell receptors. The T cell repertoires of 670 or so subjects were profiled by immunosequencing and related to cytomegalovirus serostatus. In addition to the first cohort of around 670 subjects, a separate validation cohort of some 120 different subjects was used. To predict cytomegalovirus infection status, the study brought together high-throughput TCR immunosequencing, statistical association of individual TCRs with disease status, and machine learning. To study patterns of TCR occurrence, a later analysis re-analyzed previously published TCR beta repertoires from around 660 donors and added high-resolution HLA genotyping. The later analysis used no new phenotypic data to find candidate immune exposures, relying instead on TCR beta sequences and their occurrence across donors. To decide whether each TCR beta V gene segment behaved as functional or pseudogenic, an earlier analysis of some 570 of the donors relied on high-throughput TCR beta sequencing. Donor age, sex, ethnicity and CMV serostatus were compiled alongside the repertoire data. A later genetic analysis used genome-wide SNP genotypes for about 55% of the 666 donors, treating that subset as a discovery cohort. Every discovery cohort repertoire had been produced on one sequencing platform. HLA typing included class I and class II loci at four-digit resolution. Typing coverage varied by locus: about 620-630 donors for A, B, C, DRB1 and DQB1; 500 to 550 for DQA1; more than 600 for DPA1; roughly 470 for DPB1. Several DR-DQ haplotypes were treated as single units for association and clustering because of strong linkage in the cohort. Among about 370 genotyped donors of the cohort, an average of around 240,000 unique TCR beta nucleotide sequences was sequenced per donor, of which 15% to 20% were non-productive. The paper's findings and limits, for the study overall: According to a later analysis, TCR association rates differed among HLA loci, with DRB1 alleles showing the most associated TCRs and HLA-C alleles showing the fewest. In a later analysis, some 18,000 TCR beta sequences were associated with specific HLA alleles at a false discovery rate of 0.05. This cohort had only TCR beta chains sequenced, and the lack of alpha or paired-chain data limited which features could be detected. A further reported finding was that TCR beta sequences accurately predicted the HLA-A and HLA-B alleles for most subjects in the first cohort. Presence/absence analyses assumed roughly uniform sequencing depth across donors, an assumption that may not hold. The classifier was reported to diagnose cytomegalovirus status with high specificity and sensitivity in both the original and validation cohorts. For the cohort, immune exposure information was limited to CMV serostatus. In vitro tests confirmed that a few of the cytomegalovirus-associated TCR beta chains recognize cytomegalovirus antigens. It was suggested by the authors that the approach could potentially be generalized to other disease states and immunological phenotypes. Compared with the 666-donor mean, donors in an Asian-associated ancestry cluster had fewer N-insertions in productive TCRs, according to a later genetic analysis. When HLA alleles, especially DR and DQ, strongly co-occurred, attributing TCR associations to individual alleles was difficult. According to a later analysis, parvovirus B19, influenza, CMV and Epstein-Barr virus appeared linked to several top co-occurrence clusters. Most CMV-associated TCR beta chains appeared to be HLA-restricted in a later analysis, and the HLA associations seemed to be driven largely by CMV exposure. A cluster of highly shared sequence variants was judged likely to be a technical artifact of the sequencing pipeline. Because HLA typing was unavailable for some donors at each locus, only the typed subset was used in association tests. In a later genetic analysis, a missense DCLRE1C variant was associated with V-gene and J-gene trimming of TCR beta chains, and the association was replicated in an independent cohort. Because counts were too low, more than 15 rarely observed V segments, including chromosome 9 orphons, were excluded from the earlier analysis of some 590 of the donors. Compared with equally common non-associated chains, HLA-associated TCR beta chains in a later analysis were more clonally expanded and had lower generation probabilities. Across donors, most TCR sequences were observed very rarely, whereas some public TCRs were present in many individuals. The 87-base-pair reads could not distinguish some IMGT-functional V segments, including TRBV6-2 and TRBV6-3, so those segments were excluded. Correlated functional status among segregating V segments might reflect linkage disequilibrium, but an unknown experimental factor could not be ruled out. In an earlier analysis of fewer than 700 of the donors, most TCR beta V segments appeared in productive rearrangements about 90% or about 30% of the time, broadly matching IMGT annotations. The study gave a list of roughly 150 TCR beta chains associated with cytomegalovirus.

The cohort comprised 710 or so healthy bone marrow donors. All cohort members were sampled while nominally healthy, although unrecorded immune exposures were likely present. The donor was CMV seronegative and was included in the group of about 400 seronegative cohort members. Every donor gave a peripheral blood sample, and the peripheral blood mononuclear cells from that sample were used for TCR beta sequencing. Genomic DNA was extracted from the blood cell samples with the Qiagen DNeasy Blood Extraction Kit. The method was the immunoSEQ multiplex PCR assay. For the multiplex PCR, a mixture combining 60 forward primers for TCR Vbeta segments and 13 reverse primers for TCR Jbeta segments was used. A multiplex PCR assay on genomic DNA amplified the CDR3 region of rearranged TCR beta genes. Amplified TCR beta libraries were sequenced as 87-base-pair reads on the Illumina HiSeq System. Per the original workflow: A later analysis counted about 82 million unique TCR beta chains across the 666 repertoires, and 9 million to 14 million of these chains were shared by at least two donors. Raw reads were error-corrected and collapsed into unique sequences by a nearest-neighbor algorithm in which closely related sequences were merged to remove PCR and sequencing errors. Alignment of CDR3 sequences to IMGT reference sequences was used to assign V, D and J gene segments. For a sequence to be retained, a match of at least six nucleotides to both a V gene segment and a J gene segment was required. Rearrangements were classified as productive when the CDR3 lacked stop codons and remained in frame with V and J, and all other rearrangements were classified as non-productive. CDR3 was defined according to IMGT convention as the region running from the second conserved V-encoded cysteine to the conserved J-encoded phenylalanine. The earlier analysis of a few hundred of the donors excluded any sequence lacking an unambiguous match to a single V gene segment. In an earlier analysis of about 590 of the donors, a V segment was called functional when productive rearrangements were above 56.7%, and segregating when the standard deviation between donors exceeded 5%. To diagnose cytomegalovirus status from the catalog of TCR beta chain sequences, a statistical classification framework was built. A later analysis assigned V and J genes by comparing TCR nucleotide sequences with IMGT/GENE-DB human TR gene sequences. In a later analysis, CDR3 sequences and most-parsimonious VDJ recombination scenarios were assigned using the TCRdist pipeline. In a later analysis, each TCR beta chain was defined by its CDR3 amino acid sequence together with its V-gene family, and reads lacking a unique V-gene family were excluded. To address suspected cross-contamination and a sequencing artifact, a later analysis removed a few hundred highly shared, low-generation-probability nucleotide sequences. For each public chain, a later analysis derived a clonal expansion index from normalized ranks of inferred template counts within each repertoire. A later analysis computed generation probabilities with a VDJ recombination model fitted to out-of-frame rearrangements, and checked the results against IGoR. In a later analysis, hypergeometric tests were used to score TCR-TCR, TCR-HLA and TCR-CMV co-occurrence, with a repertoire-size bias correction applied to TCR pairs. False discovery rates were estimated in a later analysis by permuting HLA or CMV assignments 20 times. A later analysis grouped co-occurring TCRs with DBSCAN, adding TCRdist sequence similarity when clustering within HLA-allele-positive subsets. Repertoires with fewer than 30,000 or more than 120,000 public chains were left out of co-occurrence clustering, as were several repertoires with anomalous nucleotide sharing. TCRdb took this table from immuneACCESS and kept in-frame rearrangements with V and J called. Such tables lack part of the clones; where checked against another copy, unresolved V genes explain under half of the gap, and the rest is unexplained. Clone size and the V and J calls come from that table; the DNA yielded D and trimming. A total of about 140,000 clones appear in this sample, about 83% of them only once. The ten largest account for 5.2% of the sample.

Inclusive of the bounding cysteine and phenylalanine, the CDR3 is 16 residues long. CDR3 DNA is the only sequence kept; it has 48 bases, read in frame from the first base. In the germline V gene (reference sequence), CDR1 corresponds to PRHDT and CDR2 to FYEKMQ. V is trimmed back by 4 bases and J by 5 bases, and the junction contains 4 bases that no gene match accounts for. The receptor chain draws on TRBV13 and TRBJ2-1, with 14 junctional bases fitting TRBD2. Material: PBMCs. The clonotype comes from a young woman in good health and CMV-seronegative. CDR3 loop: CASSSLTSGRDNEQFF. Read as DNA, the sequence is TGTGCCAGCAGCTCACTGACTAGCGGGAGGGACAATGAGCAGTTCTTC.